These 10 T cell receptor beta chains share one sample of origin, sequenced in a study of blood T cell repertoires in COVID-19. Method: immunoSEQ multiplex PCR; TCRdb's copy keeps in-frame clones and lacks some. The sample records under 300,000 clones, just under 85% being singletons. Specimen: peripheral blood. These receptors came from an older woman with active or convalescent COVID-19.

The chain combines TRBV5-1 with TRBJ1-1; D is ambiguous. The CDR3 totals 14 residues. V lost 1 base and J 0 bases, leaving 7 bases between the germline ends. The V gene's germline CDR1 is SGHRS and CDR2 YFSETQ. Here the CDR3 reads CASSLTEMNTEAFF. The CDR3 coding sequence is TGCGCCAGCAGCTTGACAGAGATGAACACTGAAGCTTTCTTT.

This sequence joins TRBV9 and TRBJ2-3; D uncertain. The CDR3 runs 14 residues. Germline V CDR1 and CDR2: SGDLS, YYNGEE. V was trimmed by 4 bases and J by 0 bases, leaving 9 bases between them. The CDR3 sequence: CASSSTRSTDTQYF. DNA for the CDR3: TGTGCCAGCAGCTCGACTCGAAGCACAGATACGCAGTATTTT.

The CDR3 coding sequence is TGTGCCAGCAGCCTGAACACCGGGGAGCTGTTTTTT. As protein: CASSLNTGELFF. This chain connects TRBV5-4 to TRBJ2-2; D is unresolved. With 4 bases removed from V and 1 base from J, the gap between germline ends came to 2 bases. The CDR3 length is 12 residues. Germline lookup yields CDR1 SGHNT and CDR2 YYREEE (reference sequence).

This chain links TRBV27 with TRBJ1-5; D uncertain. The V gene lost 6 bases and the J gene lost 4 bases, with 16 bases spanning the gap. The CDR3 is 15 residues long. Germline-derived CDR1 and CDR2 are MNHEY and SMNVEV (reference sequence). The CDR3 sequence is CASSLGAPGNQPQHF. The CDR3 coding sequence is TGTGCCAGCAGCTTGGGAGCCCCGGGTAATCAGCCCCAGCATTTT.

This clone was detected only a few times. V and J are TRBV18 and TRBJ2-7; D possibly corresponds to TRBD2 (5 bases). The V and J ends lost 4 bases and 4 bases respectively, with 11 bases between them. CDR3 length equals 13 residues. The germline V gene has CDR1 KGHSH and CDR2 LQKENI. The chain's CDR3 is CASSQRGDYEQYV. The CDR3 bases are TGTGCCAGCTCACAACGGGGAGATTACGAGCAGTACGTC.

Only one count was recorded for this clone. The chain combines TRBV3-1 (or the pseudogene TRBV3-2) with TRBJ2-4; D is possibly TRBD1 (8 bases). Per germline, CDR1 LGHDT and CDR2 YNNKEL (reference sequence). V was pared by 1 base and J by 0 bases, with 25 bases between. The CDR3 sequence is 21 residues long. The CDR3 DNA reads as TGTGCCAGCAGCCAAGTGACAGGGGAGGGGAGGGGCGAGATAGCCAAAAACATTCAGTACTTC. Protein: CASSQVTGEGRGEIAKNIQYF.

The gene calls are TRBV2 and TRBJ1-1; perhaps TRBD1 as D (5 bases). The CDR3 runs 12 residues. The germline gives CDR1 SNHLY, CDR2 FYNNEI. V lost 4 bases and J lost 8, with 11 bases in between. Written as DNA, the CDR3 is TGTGCCAGCAGTGGAGGGCGGGACGAAGCTTTCTTT. Protein product: CASSGGRDEAFF.

This chain connects TRBV27 to TRBJ1-5; D gene ambiguous. Trimming took off 8 bases at V and 8 bases at J, with 13 bases between the two ends. Germline V gene lookup returns CDR1 MNHEY and CDR2 SMNVEV (reference sequence). CDR3 length: 12 residues. DNA for the CDR3: TGTGCCAGCGCCCGCGGGAGGGAGCCCCAGCATTTT. Protein sequence: CASARGREPQHF.

The chain links TRBV19 to TRBJ2-1; TRBD1 matches at 9 bases. The V segment lost 5 bases and the J segment 3 bases; nucleotides outside the gene matches: 8. The length of the CDR3 is 16 residues. In germline, CDR1 is LNHDA, CDR2 SQIVND (reference sequence). CDR3: CASSPNRDRVYNEQFF. DNA of the CDR3: TGTGCCAGTAGTCCAAACCGGGACAGGGTCTACAATGAGCAGTTCTTC.

This rearrangement joins TRBV27 to TRBJ2-7; 8 nucleotides align to TRBD1. This CDR3 comprises 15 residues. V trimming: 6 bases; J trimming: 5 bases; junction bases outside the gene matches: 12. Germline loops: CDR1 MNHEY, CDR2 SMNVEV (reference sequence). In DNA, the CDR3 is TGTGCCAGCAGGACCACATACAGGGGGTATAACGAGCAGTACTTC. It yields the protein CASRTTYRGYNEQYF.